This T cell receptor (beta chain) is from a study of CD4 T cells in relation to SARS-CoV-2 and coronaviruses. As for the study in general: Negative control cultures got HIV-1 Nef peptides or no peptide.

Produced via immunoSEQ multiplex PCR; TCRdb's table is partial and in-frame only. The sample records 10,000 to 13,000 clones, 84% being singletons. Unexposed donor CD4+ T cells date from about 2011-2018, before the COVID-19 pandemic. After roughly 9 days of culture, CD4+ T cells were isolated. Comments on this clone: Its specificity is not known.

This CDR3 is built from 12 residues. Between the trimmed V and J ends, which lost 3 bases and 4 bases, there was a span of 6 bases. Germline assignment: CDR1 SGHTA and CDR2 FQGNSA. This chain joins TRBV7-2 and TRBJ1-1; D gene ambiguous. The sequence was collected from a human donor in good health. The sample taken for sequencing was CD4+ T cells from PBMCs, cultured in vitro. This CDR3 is CASSFSVTEAFF. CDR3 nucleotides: TGTGCCAGCAGCTTCTCCGTCACTGAAGCTTTCTTT.